The 32 T cell receptor beta chains below come from one sample, sequenced in a study of siplizumab effects on memory and regulatory T cells. No cognate antigen is known for these TCRs. The method was immunoSEQ multiplex PCR; TCRdb's version includes in-frame clones alone and lacks a portion of them. The profile shows roughly 10,000 clones, around 45% of them singletons. The cells of the mixed lymphocyte reaction underwent an approximately six-day coculture at 37°C. The sequenced sample was CFSE-low (dividing) CD4+ T cells sorted from an allogeneic mixed lymphocyte reaction. The receptors originated from a human donor in good health; the cells came from an allogeneic mixed lymphocyte reaction.

This sequence joins TRBV11-2 and TRBJ1-2; 7 bases map to TRBD1. Germline lookup yields CDR1 SGHAT and CDR2 FQNNGV. CDR3 length: 14 amino acids. V was pared by 5 bases and J by 5 bases, with 8 bases of the junction left unmatched. Here the CDR3 reads CASSLRDRSYGYTF. The CDR3 coding sequence is TGTGCCAGCAGCCTACGGGACAGATCATATGGCTACACCTTC.

As DNA, the CDR3 is TGTGCCAGCAGCCCCGAGAGTACCAAAAACATTCAGTACTTC. Its protein product is CASSPESTKNIQYF. This chain uses TRBV5-4 with TRBJ2-4, with D unresolved. V was clipped by 4 bases and J by 2 bases, with 10 bases between them. Germline V lookup: CDR1 SGHNT, CDR2 YYREEE (reference sequence). The length of the CDR3 is 14 residues.

This clone has a handful of counts. Here the CDR3 DNA reads TGTGCCAGCAGTTACGGGGGGGCGAACACTGAAGCTTTCTTT. This sequence encodes CASSYGGANTEAFF. The chain employs TRBV6-5 and TRBJ1-1, with D perhaps matching TRBD1 (6 bases). The CDR3 covers 14 residues. Germline V lookup: CDR1 MNHEY, CDR2 SVGAGI. The germline V and J ends were trimmed by 2 bases and 1 base, with 8 bases remaining between them.

This rearrangement joins TRBV5-1 to TRBJ2-1, with D tentatively TRBD2 (6 bases). The CDR3 totals 14 residues. Germline CDR1 SGHRS, CDR2 YFSETQ. V lost 5 bases and J lost 9, with 18 bases in between. For the CDR3, the DNA is TGCGCCAGCAGAGTCGGGAGCCCTGGAGGTGAGCAGTTCTTC. Amino acids: CASRVGSPGGEQFF.

The gene calls are TRBV20-1 and TRBJ2-1; D is ambiguous. This CDR3 is 11 amino acids long. The germline V gene encodes CDR1 DFQATT and CDR2 SNEGSKA (reference sequence). V was cut by 2 bases and J by 12 bases, with 11 bases left in between. CDR3 residues: CSARSHYAQFF. DNA of the CDR3: TGCAGTGCTAGATCCCATTACGCGCAGTTCTTC.

This chain links TRBV13 with TRBJ1-3, with D hard to call. V was clipped by 6 bases and J by 0 bases, with 9 bases between them. The V gene's germline CDR1 is PRHDT and CDR2 FYEKMQ (reference sequence). CDR3 length: 14 amino acids. As DNA, the CDR3 is TGTGCCAGCAGACTCCCGGGCTCTGGAAACACCATATATTTT. It specifies CASRLPGSGNTIYF.

In this sample, this clone is medium-sized. The gene calls are TRBV5-4 and TRBJ2-7; 8 bases map to TRBD1. The J segment lost 6 bases and the V segment lost 2 bases, leaving 10 bases of the junction unmatched. Germline assignment: CDR1 SGHNT and CDR2 YYREEE (reference sequence). The CDR3 is made up of 15 amino acids. CDR3 region: CASSLSGTGTTEQYF. The CDR3 nucleotides are TGTGCCAGCAGCTTATCCGGGACAGGCACTACCGAGCAGTACTTC.

This clone was picked up a small number of times. The rearrangement joins TRBV20-1 to TRBJ2-1; D might be TRBD2 (6 bases). Trimming stripped 5 bases from V and 12 bases from J, with 11 bases between. Looked up from germline, CDR1 is DFQATT and CDR2 is SNEGSKA (reference sequence). The CDR3 extends over 10 amino acids. The CDR3 is CSASQRVQFF. The CDR3 nucleotides are TGCAGTGCTTCCCAGCGGGTGCAGTTCTTC.

This clone was detected only a few times. V and J are TRBV6-5 and TRBJ2-7, with D possibly being TRBD2 (6 bases). CDR3 length equals 14 residues. V lost 8 bases to trimming and J lost 4 bases, with 18 bases between them. CDR1 is MNHEY, CDR2 SVGAGI, per germline. Here the CDR3 DNA reads TGTGCCAGCGGCCTTGGAGTGGGGGGTTACGAGCAGTACTTC. It is translated as CASGLGVGGYEQYF.

Notes on this clone: The junction differs from germline at one of its ends, possibly a read error. This chain connects TRBV11-3 to TRBJ1-4, with TRBD1 matching over 10 bases. Per the germline V gene, CDR1 is SGHNT and CDR2 is YENEEA. The CDR3 sequence is 14 residues long. The CDR3 loop reads CASSVTGGDEKLSF. The DNA of the CDR3 is TGTGCCAGCAGCGTGACAGGGGGCGACGAAAAACTGTCTTTT.

The V call is TRBV28, the J call TRBJ1-1; no firm D call. Trimming removed 4 bases from V and 5 bases from J, with 14 bases in between. Germline V gives CDR1 MDHEN, CDR2 SYDVKM. The CDR3 is 14 residues long. The CDR3 region is CASSSPGIRTEAFF. The CDR3 bases are TGTGCCAGCAGTTCCCCCGGGATTAGGACTGAAGCTTTCTTT.

The rearrangement joins TRBV7-9 to TRBJ2-7; 7 bases line up with TRBD2. V gave up 10 bases and J gave up 4 bases; unmatched junction bases: 13. CDR1 SEHNR and CDR2 FQNEAQ come from the germline V gene (reference sequence). This CDR3 has 14 residues. The CDR3 sequence is CAITSRDYLYEQYF. CDR3 DNA: TGTGCCATTACCTCCCGGGACTACCTATACGAGCAGTACTTC.

This clone is labeled as medium-sized. The rearrangement joins TRBV2 to TRBJ2-7; D is uncertain. The CDR3 contains 14 residues. Germline CDR1 and CDR2: SNHLY and FYNNEI. Between the trimmed V and J ends, which lost 6 bases and 0 bases, there was a span of 12 bases. The CDR3 DNA reads as TGTGCCAGCAGGAGGTTAGTCTCCTCCTACGAGCAGTACTTC. Translating it yields CASRRLVSSYEQYF. Full variable domain (rest looked up from reference TRBV2 and TRBJ2-7): EPEVTQTPSHQVTQMGQEVILRCVPISNHLYFYWYRQILGQKVEFLVSFYNNEISEKSEIFDDQFSVERPDGSNFTLKIRSTKLEDSAMYFCASRRLVSSYEQYFGPGTRLTVT.

The genes are TRBV2 and TRBJ1-2, with no clear D. CDR3 length: 14 residues. CDR1 and CDR2 (germline): SNHLY, FYNNEI. Between the trimmed V and J ends, which lost 7 bases and 1 base, there was a span of 13 bases. CDR3 residues: CASTGSAFNYGYTF. CDR3 bases: TGTGCCAGCACGGGATCGGCCTTTAACTATGGCTACACCTTC.

In its sample, this clone ranks as medium-sized (0.01 to 0.1%). The V call is TRBV11-2, the J call TRBJ2-1, with D possibly matching TRBD2 (5 bases). CDR1 SGHAT and CDR2 FQNNGV come from the germline V gene. The CDR3 consists of 15 residues. V lost 3 bases to trimming and J lost 1 base, with 10 bases between them. The CDR3 region is CASSFFPGSYNEQFF. The DNA for the CDR3 is TGTGCCAGCAGCTTCTTCCCGGGATCCTACAATGAGCAGTTCTTC.

The genes are TRBV7-4 and TRBJ1-2, with a possible D match to TRBD1 (6 bases). The V end lost 5 bases, the J end lost 4 bases, and 17 bases lay between the germline ends. Germline V gives CDR1 SGHVT, CDR2 SQSDAQ. The CDR3 spans 15 residues. The CDR3 reads CASSQDRSLLYGYTF. CDR3 nucleotide sequence: TGTGCCAGCAGCCAAGACAGGTCCTTGCTCTATGGCTACACCTTC. The full variable domain, with the rest looked up from reference TRBV7-4 and TRBJ1-2, is GAGVSQSPRYKVAKRGRDVALRCDSISGHVTLYWYRQTLGQGSEVLTYSQSDAQRDKSGRPSGRFSAERPERSVSTLKIQRTEQGDSAVYLCASSQDRSLLYGYTFGSGTRLTVV.

The CDR3 bases are TGCAGCGCCACACAGCATCGGGCAGATACGCAGTATTTT. It is translated as CSATQHRADTQYF. The chain recombines TRBV29-1 with TRBJ2-3; D gene unclear. V lost 7 bases to trimming and J lost 4 bases, with 15 bases between them. Per germline, CDR1 SQVTM and CDR2 ANQGSEA. The CDR3 totals 13 residues.

The rearrangement uses TRBV28 and TRBJ1-2; 7 bases align to TRBD1. V trimming: 7 bases; J trimming: 8 bases; junction bases outside the gene matches: 19. The CDR3 contains 16 residues. Looked up from germline, CDR1 is MDHEN and CDR2 is SYDVKM. CDR3 in DNA: TGTGCCAGCACTTCAACTCCGGGACAGACCCTCGACGGCTACACCTTC. Translated: CASTSTPGQTLDGYTF.

V and J are TRBV7-8 and TRBJ2-1; 11 bases agree with TRBD2. The V segment lost 4 bases and the J segment 13 bases; nucleotides outside the gene matches: 9. CDR1 and CDR2 from the germline V gene are SGHVS and FQNEAQ. The CDR3 length is 14 residues. Here the CDR3 reads CASSSAGLAVLQFF. The CDR3 nucleotides read TGTGCCAGCAGCTCGGCGGGACTAGCGGTCCTACAGTTCTTC. Using reference TRBV7-8 and TRBJ2-1 for the parts outside the CDR3, the full variable domain is GAGVSQSPRYKVAKRGQDVALRCDPISGHVSLFWYQQALGQGPEFLTYFQNEAQLDKSGLPSDRFFAERPEGSVSTLKIQRTQQEDSAVYLCASSSAGLAVLQFFGPGTRLTVL.

This chain links TRBV7-9 with TRBJ1-2; maybe TRBD1 (6 bases). Trimming pared 3 bases from V and 4 bases from J, leaving 9 bases between. Germline lookup yields CDR1 SEHNR and CDR2 FQNEAQ (reference sequence). The length of the CDR3 is 13 residues. The CDR3, as DNA: TGTGCCAGCAGCTTCGGCAGGGGCTATGGCTACACCTTC. It encodes CASSFGRGYGYTF.

J is TRBJ2-2 and V is TRBV19, with 15 bases identical to TRBD2. Unmatched junction bases numbered 10, after V lost 5 bases and J lost 6 bases. CDR1 LNHDA and CDR2 SQIVND come from the germline V gene (reference sequence). The CDR3 spans 18 residues. The CDR3 here is CASSPRTSGRAVSGELFF. In DNA, the CDR3 is TGTGCCAGTAGTCCCCGGACTAGCGGGAGGGCCGTGTCCGGGGAGCTGTTTTTT.

Within the sample, this clone is medium-sized. The rearrangement joins TRBV28 to TRBJ2-7; no clear D. The V end was cut by 5 bases, the J end by 2 bases, with 7 bases between. The CDR3 covers 12 residues. Germline V gene sequence: CDR1 MDHEN, CDR2 SYDVKM. In nucleotides, the CDR3 is TGTGCCAGCAGTGGCGGAACCTACGAGCAGTACTTC. It yields the protein CASSGGTYEQYF.

The chain joins TRBV7-9 to TRBJ2-2; 7 bases fit TRBD1. Germline CDR1 and CDR2: SEHNR and FQNEAQ (reference sequence). The CDR3 totals 14 residues. With V trimmed by 3 bases and J by 6 bases, 4 bases remained unmatched. The CDR3 loop reads CASSFTGVPGELFF. CDR3 sequence (DNA): TGTGCCAGCAGCTTTACAGGGGTCCCCGGGGAGCTGTTTTTT.

J is TRBJ1-2 and V is TRBV28, with a weak D call TRBD1 (5 bases). CDR3 length: 13 amino acids. Looked up from germline, CDR1 is MDHEN and CDR2 is SYDVKM. The V gene lost 6 bases and the J gene lost 2 bases, with 10 bases spanning the gap. This chain's CDR3 is CASSAGGNYGYTF. The CDR3 nucleotides are TGTGCCAGCAGCGCCGGGGGAAACTATGGCTACACCTTC.

V is TRBV6-1 and J is TRBJ2-3; a weak D match, TRBD1 (5 bases). The germline V and J ends were trimmed by 7 bases and 3 bases, with 14 bases remaining between them. The CDR3 consists of 14 residues. The V gene's germline CDR1 is MNHNS and CDR2 SASEGT. CDR3 region: CASTQVPQTDTQYF. The CDR3 nucleotides read TGTGCCAGCACACAGGTACCTCAAACAGATACGCAGTATTTT.

The rearrangement joins TRBV5-4 to TRBJ2-5; the match to TRBD2 covers 10 bases. CDR3 length: 15 amino acids. With V trimmed by 4 bases and J by 5 bases, 8 bases remained unmatched. Germline CDR1 reads SGHNT; CDR2 reads YYREEE (reference sequence). The DNA for the CDR3 is TGTGCCAGCAGCCCTACTGGACTAGCGGAGGAGACCCAGTACTTC. It yields the protein CASSPTGLAEETQYF.

The rearrangement uses TRBV28 and TRBJ2-6; the D is unclear. Germline V CDR1 and CDR2: MDHEN, SYDVKM. This CDR3 is 12 amino acids long. V was clipped by 5 bases and J by 2 bases, with 1 base between them. Here the CDR3 reads CASSTGANVLTF. The CDR3 DNA is TGTGCCAGCAGTACTGGGGCCAACGTCCTGACTTTC.

On this clone itself: Other nucleotide sequences from this sample produce the same CDR3. The chain recombines TRBV28 with TRBJ2-2, with D perhaps TRBD1 (5 bases). CDR1 and CDR2 from the germline V gene are MDHEN and SYDVKM. V lost 8 bases to trimming and J lost 0 bases, with 7 bases between them. CDR3 length: 13 amino acids. Here the CDR3 reads CASSGTNTGELFF. The CDR3 DNA is TGTGCCAGCTCAGGGACGAACACCGGGGAGCTGTTTTTT.

This chain uses TRBV5-1 with TRBJ2-1; TRBD1 agrees at 9 bases. This CDR3 has 16 residues. J was trimmed by 7 bases and V by 3 bases; bases with no gene match: 11. The V gene's germline CDR1 is SGHRS and CDR2 YFSETQ. Here the CDR3 reads CASSSRDRALRNEQFF. The DNA for the CDR3 is TGCGCCAGCAGCTCCCGGGACAGGGCCTTGAGAAATGAGCAGTTCTTC.

The chain recombines TRBV15 with TRBJ2-7; D is unresolved. The CDR3 runs 14 residues. Trimming removed 0 bases from V and 6 bases from J, with 12 bases in between. The germline V gene has CDR1 LNHNV and CDR2 YYDKDF (reference sequence). CDR3 nucleotides: TGTGCCACCAGCAGAGATCTTGGGAACGGCGAGCAGTACTTC. Translating gives CATSRDLGNGEQYF.

The chain has TRBV4-2 and TRBJ2-5; TRBD1 agrees at 7 bases. The germline V gene encodes CDR1 LGHNA and CDR2 YNFKEQ. The CDR3 loop spans 16 amino acids. The J segment lost 7 bases and the V segment lost 0 bases, leaving 11 bases of the junction unmatched. The CDR3 spells CASSQDYDRVVGTQYF. CDR3 DNA sequence: TGTGCCAGCAGCCAAGATTACGACAGGGTCGTGGGGACCCAGTACTTC.

The chain carries TRBV28 and TRBJ1-6, with 12 bases fitting TRBD1. Trimming cost V 8 bases and J 7 bases; bases outside gene matches: 3. Per germline, CDR1 MDHEN and CDR2 SYDVKM. CDR3 length equals 14 residues. CDR3 in amino acids: CASWDRGRNSPLHF. The CDR3 coding sequence is TGTGCCAGCTGGGACAGGGGGCGGAATTCACCCCTCCACTTT.